This T cell receptor beta chain was sequenced during a study of graft-versus-host responses after intestinal transplantation. Overall study findings and caveats: Recipient marrow showed GvH clones, some seen first in ileum or blood.

Profiling relied on immunoSEQ multiplex PCR, and the TCRdb table lists in-frame clones only, not all of them. The repertoire includes about 85,000 clones, 85% to 95% of them detected once, and 7% to 8.5% sits in the top ten. Trimming took 5 bases from V and 5 from J; bases not matched to a gene: 3. The V gene's germline CDR1 is SEHNR and CDR2 FQNEAQ (reference sequence). The length of the CDR3 is 12 residues. Concerning this clone itself: The target antigen is unknown.

This TCR was recovered from a human donor who was the organ donor for an intestinal transplant. The material was unstimulated CD8+ T cells sorted from spleen or lymph node cells, obtained before transplant. V usage is TRBV7-9 and J usage is TRBJ2-7; 7 nucleotides align to TRBD1. DNA for the CDR3: TGTGCCAGCAGCGAGGACAGGAACGAGCAGTACTTC. Amino acid sequence: CASSEDRNEQYF.